This is a list of T cell receptor beta chains from one sample in a study of cytomegalovirus exposure and HLA in healthy donors. The repertoire was sequenced with immunoSEQ multiplex PCR; TCRdb's copy has only in-frame clones and lacks some. The sample contains 120,000 to 150,000 clones, about 86% of which appear only once. Material for sequencing was PBMCs. These receptors were obtained from a woman aged 18-29 years in good health and CMV-seropositive. Each CDR3 is given with its conserved first and last residue. A D gene is named only where the DNA matches it firmly. Size tells how often a clone was seen (once, few, many) or the class of an expanded clone, and some rows leave it out.

>-|TRBJ2-3|TRBD2|17|TRBV4-3
TGCGCCAGCAGCCAAGGCATCTTAGCGGGGGGGACAGATACGCAGTATTTT
CASSQGILAGGTDTQYF
>-|TRBJ1-5|TRBD1|16|TRBV19
TGTGCCAGTAGTACTCGACAGGGACGATGGAATCAGCCCCAGCATTTT
CASSTRQGRWNQPQHF
>-|TRBJ1-1|-|15|TRBV5-6
TGTGCCAGCAGCCCCATGGGGGGGGCGCCCACTGAAGCTTTCTTT
CASSPMGGAPTEAFF
>-|TRBJ2-7|TRBD1|16|TRBV5-6
TGTGCCAGCAGCTTACGCTCCGGGACAGGGGCCTACGAGCAGTACTTC
CASSLRSGTGAYEQYF
>-|TRBJ2-3|-|13|TRBV27
TGTGCCAGCAGTTTGGTGAGCAAAGATACGCAGTATTTT
CASSLVSKDTQYF
>-|TRBJ2-7|-|13|TRBV28
TGTGCCACCAGGGGCCTCCGTAACTACGAGCAGTACTTC
CATRGLRNYEQYF
>-|TRBJ1-6|-|16|TRBV28
TGTGCCAGCAGTTTCATGGGAGACACCTATAATTCACCCCTCCACTTT
CASSFMGDTYNSPLHF
>-|TRBJ2-2|-|13|TRBV7-8
TGTGCCAGCAGCTTAGGCCAGGGCGGGGAGCTGTTTTTT
CASSLGQGGELFF
>once|TRBJ1-2|-|15|TRBV18
TGTGCCAGCTCCCAGACCGCAGACTTTGCCTATGGCTACACCTTC
CASSQTADFAYGYTF
>-|TRBJ1-2|-|13|TRBV5-1
TGCGCCAGCAGCTTACTCCGGGACTATGGCTACACCTTC
CASSLLRDYGYTF
>-|TRBJ2-1|-|14|TRBV7-2
TGTGCCAGCAGCTTAAACAGATATTACAATGAGCAGTTCTTC
CASSLNRYYNEQFF
>-|TRBJ1-4|-|13|TRBV11-1
TGTGCCAGCAGCAGGTCGGGAGGTGAAAAACTGTTTTTT
CASSRSGGEKLFF
>-|TRBJ1-3|TRBD1|19|TRBV7-9
TGTGCCAGCAGCGGGACAGGGGGAAGTCAATTGTTCGGTGGAAACACCATATATTTT
CASSGTGGSQLFGGNTIYF
>-|TRBJ2-1|TRBD2|16|TRBV9
TGTGCCAGCAGCCCAAGCGGGGGGGCTTTCAACAATGAGCAGTTCTTC
CASSPSGGAFNNEQFF
>-|TRBJ2-2|TRBD2|15|TRBV4-1
TGCGCCAGCAGCCAACTAGCGGGGGGTGGCGGGGAGCTGTTTTTT
CASSQLAGGGGELFF
>-|TRBJ1-2|-|13|TRBV5-1
TGCGCCAGCAGCTTGGATCCCGACTATGGCTACACCTTC
CASSLDPDYGYTF
>-|TRBJ1-2|-|14|TRBV28
TGTGCCAGCAGTCTCAGGGTTCAGAACTATGGCTACACCTTC
CASSLRVQNYGYTF
>-|TRBJ1-6|-|15|TRBV6-1
TGTGCCAGCAGTGGACAGTTCCTCCGTAATTCACCCCTCCACTTT
CASSGQFLRNSPLHF
>-|TRBJ1-3|TRBD1|15|TRBV19
TGTGCCAGTAGTCAACAGGGGCCCGGTGGAAACACCATATATTTT
CASSQQGPGGNTIYF
>once|TRBJ1-1|-|13|TRBV2
TGTGCCAGCAATACTGACAAGAACACTGAAGCTTTCTTT
CASNTDKNTEAFF
>few|TRBJ1-2|-|13|TRBV18
TGTGCCAGCTCAATGGAGGGAGTATATGGCTACACCTTC
CASSMEGVYGYTF
>-|TRBJ2-7|-|15|TRBV12-2
TGTGCAAGTCGCTTAGCAGGACAGGGGGCCTACGAGCAGTACTTC
CASRLAGQGAYEQYF
>-|TRBJ2-2|-|15|TRBV7-3
TGTGCCAGCAGCCCCTGGGGCAGAAACACCGGGGAGCTGTTTTTT
CASSPWGRNTGELFF
>-|TRBJ1-5|TRBD1|15|TRBV2
TGTGCCAGCAGCCCCCGGGGACAGGGTAATCAGCCCCAGCATTTT
CASSPRGQGNQPQHF
>few|TRBJ2-1|-|18|TRBV5-3
TGTGCCAGAAGCCTGGGGGTGTTTAGGTCGGGAGATTACAATGAGCAGTTCTTC
CARSLGVFRSGDYNEQFF
>-|TRBJ1-5|-|13|TRBV30
TGTGCCTGGAGTGTACGTGCGAATCAGCCCCAGCATTTT
CAWSVRANQPQHF
>-|TRBJ2-7|-|15|TRBV5-1
TGCGCCAGCAGCTCCGCGCCTTGGGGCGAGTACGAGCAGTACTTC
CASSSAPWGEYEQYF
>-|TRBJ2-2|TRBD1|15|TRBV7-3
TGTGCCAGCAGCTTAAGGCAGGGGGCCGCCGGGGAGCTGTTTTTT
CASSLRQGAAGELFF
>-|TRBJ2-1|TRBD2|17|TRBV13
TGTGCCAGCAGCGTCGGCGGCGGGAGATCGACCTACAATGAGCAGTTCTTC
CASSVGGGRSTYNEQFF
>-|TRBJ1-6|TRBD1|13|TRBV13
TGTGCCAGCAGCCCAGGGGGGAATTCACCCCTCCACTTT
CASSPGGNSPLHF
>-|TRBJ1-4|TRBD1|14|TRBV5-4
TGTGCCAGCAGCCTCGACAGGGGGCTAAAAAAACTGTTTTTT
CASSLDRGLKKLFF
>-|TRBJ2-5|TRBD2|16|TRBV7-2
TGTGCCAGCAGCCCCCGACTAGCGGGGGGACAAGAGACCCAGTACTTC
CASSPRLAGGQETQYF